The entry that follows covers one T cell receptor (beta chain) sequence. At one of its ends the junction is not consistent with the germline gene, which may arise from a read error. This specimen comes from a study of human T cells and chemical hapten exposure. The CDR3 contains 18 residues. Looked up from germline, CDR1 is DFQATT and CDR2 is SNEGSKA (reference sequence). Library construction involved attaching unique molecular identifiers to individual cDNA molecules, which allowed quantitative, reproducible TCR counting. A single record per CDR3 protein comes from TCRdb applying MiXCR to the RACE reads. The sample includes about 180,000 distinct CDR3 sequences, 25% to 35% of them seen just once. Stated time point: pre-sensitization, week 0. The sample's treatment: therapeutic diphenylcyclopropenone sensitization with weekly scalp DPC.

The sample consisted of whole blood, taken in connection with sensitization to the hapten diphenylcyclopropenone (DPC). This sequence originates from a woman aged 25-40 years with alopecia areata. Some clones in this sample may be carry-over from other donors' samples. The J gene is TRBJ2-2, the V gene TRBV20-1; 9 positions match TRBD2. This CDR3 reads CSAREGRLAGWNAGELFF. Written as DNA, the CDR3 is TGCAGTGCTAGAGAGGGGCGGCTAGCGGGATGGAACGCCGGGGAGCTGTTTTTT.